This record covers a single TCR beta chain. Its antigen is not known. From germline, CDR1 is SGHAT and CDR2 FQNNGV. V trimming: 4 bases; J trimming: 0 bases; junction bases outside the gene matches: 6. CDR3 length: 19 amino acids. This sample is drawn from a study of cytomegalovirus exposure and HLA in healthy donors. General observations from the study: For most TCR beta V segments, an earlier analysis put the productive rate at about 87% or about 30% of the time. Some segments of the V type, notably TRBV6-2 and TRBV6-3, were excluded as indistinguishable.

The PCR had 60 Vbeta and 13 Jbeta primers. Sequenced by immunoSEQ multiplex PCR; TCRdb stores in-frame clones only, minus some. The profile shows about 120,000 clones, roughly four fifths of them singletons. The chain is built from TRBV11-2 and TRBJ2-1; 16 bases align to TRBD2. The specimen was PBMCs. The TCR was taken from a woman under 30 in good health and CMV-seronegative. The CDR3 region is CASSSGGLAGGSSYNEQFF. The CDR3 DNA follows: TGTGCCAGCAGCTCAGGGGGACTAGCGGGGGGGAGCTCCTACAATGAGCAGTTCTTC.